This TCR beta chain appears in the sequencing data of a study of T cells after yellow fever vaccination. Study-wide context: Fractions of low cell number were prepared using SMART-Seq v4 Ultra Low Input. Findings and caveats of the study: FACS-sorted repertoires could harbor abundant contaminating bulk-population clonotypes.

Synthesis of TCR cDNA relied on 5'RACE template switching, which attached a universal primer site and UMIs. One entry per CDR3 protein results from TCRdb running MiXCR on the 5' RACE reads. The sample shows some 110,000 distinct CDR3 sequences, more than 7.5% of them seen only once. This clonotype was seen at least ten times. Its specificity is not known. Germline V gene lookup returns CDR1 MNHNY and CDR2 SVGAGI (reference sequence). The CDR3 is 12 amino acids. The V end was cut by 2 bases, the J end by 5 bases, with 7 bases between. This chain connects TRBV6-6 to TRBJ2-7, with D hard to call. The clonotype comes from a man younger than 40 who received the YFV17D yellow fever vaccine. Material: CD8+ T cells sorted from PBMCs, obtained 45 days after the yellow fever booster vaccination. The chain's CDR3 is CASSYPVDEQYF. In nucleotides, the CDR3 is TGTGCCAGCAGTTACCCAGTCGACGAGCAGTACTTC.